This T cell receptor (beta chain) was identified during a study of cytomegalovirus exposure and HLA in healthy donors. Data came from immunoSEQ multiplex PCR; TCRdb stores just in-frame clones and leaves some out. The table has tens of thousands of clones, approximately 97% seen once. V was pared by 3 bases and J by 4 bases, with 12 bases between. The CDR3 runs 14 residues. Germline values: CDR1 SNHLY, CDR2 FYNNEI. The chain carries TRBV2 and TRBJ1-1; a possible D gene is TRBD1 (5 bases). The receptor comes from a man younger than 35 in good health and CMV-seronegative. Sequences were obtained from PBMCs. CDR3 protein: CASSDLGGGTEAFF. The CDR3 DNA reads TGTGCCAGCAGTGATCTCGGGGGGGGCACTGAAGCTTTCTTT.